Here is one T cell receptor beta chain with its context. Its antigen is unknown. The ends lost 7 bases at V and 4 bases at J; junction bases unmatched: 7. The germline CDR1 and CDR2 sequences are MDHEN and SYDVKM. CDR3 size: 14 residues. The data are from a study of cytomegalovirus exposure and HLA in healthy donors. Study results and caveats: What a later analysis showed was that several of the most significant clusters appeared linked to common viral pathogens. TCR beta V- and J-gene trimming, according to a later analysis, was linked to a missense DCLRE1C variant. HLA allele associations emerged for about 16,000 TCR beta sequences in a later analysis, at 0.05 false discovery rate.

Amplification used 60 Vbeta primers and 13 Jbeta primers. TCRdb keeps only in-frame clones here, not all; method: immunoSEQ multiplex PCR. Of about 200,000 clones in the sample, 79% were seen once. The sequence derives from a girl between 5 and 17 years old in good health and CMV-seropositive. The V and J genes are TRBV28 and TRBJ1-3, with 7 bases lining up with TRBD1. The sequencing input was PBMCs. The CDR3 protein is CASTQTGRGNTIYF. The CDR3 region has the DNA TGTGCCAGCACCCAGACAGGGAGAGGAAACACCATATATTTT.